The present T cell receptor (beta chain) was sequenced within a study of metastatic and nonmetastatic thyroid tumors. Using MiXCR, TCRdb re-called clones from the PCR reads. The repertoire consists of 30,000 or so clones, with approximately 15% occurring once and the leading ten covering about 4%. Patients underwent thyroid surgery, and none had received any treatment before it. The table lists this clone with many counts. V trimming: 0 bases; J trimming: 2 bases; junction bases outside the gene matches: 1. This CDR3 has 14 amino acids. Per the germline V gene, CDR1 is SNHLY and CDR2 is FYNNEI. The sequence derives from a female donor with papillary thyroid cancer or a benign thyroid nodule (not recorded which). Some clones in this sample may be carry-over from other donors' samples. The chain recombines TRBV2 with TRBJ2-7, with 7 bases lining up with TRBD2. The sample was blood. CDR3 in DNA: TGTGCCAGCAGTGAAGCGGGAGGGGCCTACGAGCAGTACTTC. Its translation is CASSEAGGAYEQYF.